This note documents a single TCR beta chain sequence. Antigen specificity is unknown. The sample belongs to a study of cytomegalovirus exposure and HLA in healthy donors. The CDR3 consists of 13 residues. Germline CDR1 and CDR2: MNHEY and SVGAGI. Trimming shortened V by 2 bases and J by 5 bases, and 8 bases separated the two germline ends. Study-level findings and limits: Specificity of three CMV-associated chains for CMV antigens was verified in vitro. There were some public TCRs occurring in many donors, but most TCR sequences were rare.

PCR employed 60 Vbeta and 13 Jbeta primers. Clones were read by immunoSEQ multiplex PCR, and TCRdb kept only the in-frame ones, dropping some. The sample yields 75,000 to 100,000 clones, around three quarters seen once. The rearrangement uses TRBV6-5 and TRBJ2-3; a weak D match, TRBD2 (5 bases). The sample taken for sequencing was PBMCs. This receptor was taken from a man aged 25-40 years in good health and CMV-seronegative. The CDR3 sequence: CASSYPGLDTQYF. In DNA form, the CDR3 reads TGTGCCAGCAGTTACCCCGGACTAGATACGCAGTATTTT.